This is a list of T cell receptor beta chains from one sample in a study of shared clonotypes between healthy human individuals. Clones were sequenced by immunoSEQ multiplex PCR, and TCRdb holds only the in-frame ones, with some missing. The sample holds more than 400,000 clones, around 96% seen once. The specimen sequenced was naive CD4+ T cells sorted from blood. Receptors were obtained from a woman aged 25 to 39 in good health. Each CDR3 is given with its conserved first and last residue. A D gene is named only where the DNA matches it firmly. For some rows the clone size is stated as once, few or many, or as a class when expanded; others skip it.

d_call clone_size j_call v_call cdr3_length cdr3_nt cdr3_aa
- few TRBJ1-1 TRBV27 13 TGTGCCAGCAGTTTAGTGGGAAACACTGAAGCTTTCTTT CASSLVGNTEAFF
- - TRBJ2-3 TRBV5-1 14 TGCGCCAGCAGCCCCGGGGGTCGCACAGATACGCAGTATTTT CASSPGGRTDTQYF
- - TRBJ2-3 TRBV7-9 15 TGTGCCAGCAGCTTATTTGGCACTAGCACAGATACGCAGTATTTT CASSLFGTSTDTQYF
- - TRBJ1-1 TRBV7-9 15 TGTGCCAGCAGCCGCCAGGTGGCTCGACAGCTCGAAGCTTTCTTT CASSRQVARQLEAFF
TRBD1 once TRBJ2-6 TRBV19 17 TGTGCCAGTAGTATAGGACAGGGAACGTCTGGGGCCAACGTCCTGACTTTC CASSIGQGTSGANVLTF
- - TRBJ2-5 TRBV5-1 13 TGCGCCAGCAGCCCTAGAGGGCAAGAGACCCAGTACTTC CASSPRGQETQYF
- - TRBJ2-7 TRBV7-7 13 TGTGCCAGCAGCATGGGTCTCGCCACGGAGCAGTACTTC CASSMGLATEQYF
TRBD2 - TRBJ2-6 TRBV27 18 TGTGCCAGCAGTTTTCGGGCTAGCGGGAGCTCTGGGGCCAACGTCCTGACTTTC CASSFRASGSSGANVLTF
- - TRBJ2-7 TRBV5-1 14 TGCGCCAGCAGCTTGGTCTCAGGCGCCTACGAGCAGTACTTC CASSLVSGAYEQYF
- - TRBJ2-7 TRBV6-5 14 TGTGCCAGCAGTTACCGACAGACGGACTACGAGCAGTACTTC CASSYRQTDYEQYF
TRBD1 - TRBJ2-7 TRBV5-8 17 TGTGCCAGCAGCTCGTACACTACTCCGGGACAGGGTTACGAGCAGTACTTC CASSSYTTPGQGYEQYF
- - TRBJ2-4 TRBV28 13 TGTGCCAGCCTGGAGGCGGCCAAAAACATTCAGTACTTC CASLEAAKNIQYF
TRBD1 - TRBJ2-4 TRBV5-4 16 TGTGCCAGCAGCTTGGTTACAGGGGGCGAGAGGGGCATTCAGTACTTC CASSLVTGGERGIQYF
- - TRBJ1-1 TRBV5-1 16 TGCGCCAGCAGAGGGGAACATGCCATGATGAACACTGAAGCTTTCTTT CASRGEHAMMNTEAFF
- - TRBJ1-3 TRBV7-8 16 TGTGCCAGCAGCAAAATAACCGGGACACTGGGAAACACCATATATTTT CASSKITGTLGNTIYF
- - TRBJ2-7 TRBV2 17 TGTGCCAGCAGTGAGACTTTTGCTATCGGCCCTGCCTACGAGCAGTACTTC CASSETFAIGPAYEQYF
- - TRBJ2-7 TRBV18 14 TGTGCCAGCTCACCGAGACACGGATCCTACGAGCAGTACTTC CASSPRHGSYEQYF
- - TRBJ1-4 TRBV14 12 TGTGCCAGCAGCCAAGGCCATGAAAAACTGTTTTTT CASSQGHEKLFF
- - TRBJ1-5 TRBV18 14 TGTGCCAGCTCACCACTAGACAGCAATCAGCCCCAGCATTTT CASSPLDSNQPQHF
TRBD2 - TRBJ2-1 TRBV7-2 14 TGTGCCAGCAGCGCCAGCGGGACTAACAATGAGCAGTTCTTC CASSASGTNNEQFF
TRBD2 - TRBJ2-1 TRBV5-4 14 TGTGCCAGCAGCTTAGCGGGAGGGCCCTATGAGCAGTTCTTC CASSLAGGPYEQFF
TRBD1 - TRBJ2-6 TRBV19 23 TGTGCCAGTACCGGGCTCCCCTGGGGAGTGGCAGGGGGTCCCGACTCTGGGGCCAACGTCCTGACTTTC CASTGLPWGVAGGPDSGANVLTF
TRBD2 - TRBJ2-1 TRBV6-1 12 TGTTCAGCGGGACGGTCCTACAATGAGCAGTTCTTC CSAGRSYNEQFF
- - TRBJ1-1 TRBV19 12 TGTGCCAGTTCGTTTATGAACACTGAAGCTTTCTTT CASSFMNTEAFF
- - TRBJ2-5 TRBV21-1 13 TGTGCCAGCAGCCAGACAGCTCCGCCGACCCAGTACTTC CASSQTAPPTQYF
- - TRBJ2-7 TRBV10-3 15 TGTGCCATCAACAACCCGACAGCTGCCTCCTACGAGCAGTACTTC CAINNPTAASYEQYF
- - TRBJ2-7 TRBV28 15 TGTGCCAGCAGGTGGGGATCGGAGATCTCCTACGAGCAGTACTTC CASRWGSEISYEQYF
- - TRBJ1-1 TRBV6-5 15 TGTGCCAGCAGTTACTCGTTTGGAATGAACACTGAAGCTTTCTTT CASSYSFGMNTEAFF
- - TRBJ2-5 TRBV2 14 TGTGCCAGCAGTGAGTATCGACTGCCGGAGACCCAGTACTTC CASSEYRLPETQYF
- - TRBJ2-1 TRBV28 13 TGTGCCAGCAGTCTGGGGACATTAGGGGGGGAAGTCTTC CASSLGTLGGEVF
- - TRBJ2-1 TRBV7-3 14 TGTGCCAGCAGCTGGGGCCTCGGGGACAATGAGCAGTTCTTC CASSWGLGDNEQFF
- - TRBJ2-7 TRBV9 15 TGTGCCAGCAGCGTAAGTTCCGGGAGCTCCTACGAGCAGTACTTC CASSVSSGSSYEQYF
TRBD1 - TRBJ1-2 TRBV19 15 TGTGCCACTAGCCCCCCGGGACAGGGGAGGTATGGCTACACCTTC CATSPPGQGRYGYTF
TRBD1 - TRBJ1-5 TRBV28 13 TGTGCCAGCAGCGGACAGGGAGATCAGCCCCAGCATTTT CASSGQGDQPQHF
- few TRBJ1-5 TRBV27 13 TGTGCCACCGACAGAAAACCCAATCAGCCCCAGCATTTT CATDRKPNQPQHF
TRBD2 - TRBJ2-7 TRBV7-2 15 TGTGCCAGCAGCACACTAGCGGGGGGCTTTCACGAGCAGTACTTC CASSTLAGGFHEQYF
- - TRBJ1-1 TRBV2 14 TGTGCCAGCAGCTTACAAGACTCCGAACTCCAAGCTTTCTTT CASSLQDSELQAFF
- - TRBJ1-1 TRBV5-1 15 TGCGCCAGCAGCTTGGTTGTGACAGCGAACACTGAAGCTTTCTTT CASSLVVTANTEAFF
- - TRBJ2-1 TRBV28 18 TGTGCCAGCAGTCAGATTACTAGACCCCCCACCCCCTACAATGAGCAGTTCTTC CASSQITRPPTPYNEQFF
- - TRBJ2-5 TRBV5-1 13 TGCGCCAGCAGCTTAGGGGGTCGGGAGACCCAGTACTTC CASSLGGRETQYF
- - TRBJ1-2 TRBV20-1 11 TGCAGTGCTAGCTCCTTTATGGGCTACACCTTC CSASSFMGYTF
TRBD1 - TRBJ1-4 TRBV11-3 17 TGTGCCAGCAGCCTCGGACAGGGGCGTGAGGGTAATGAAAAACTGTTTTTT CASSLGQGREGNEKLFF
- - TRBJ2-2 TRBV6-1 13 TGTGCCAGCAGTCCGAATTTCACCGGGGAGCTGTTTTTT CASSPNFTGELFF
TRBD2 - TRBJ2-5 TRBV10-3 15 TGTGCCATCAGACGGACTAGCGGGACCACCTTAGAGCAGTACTTC CAIRRTSGTTLEQYF
- - TRBJ1-4 TRBV19 12 TGTGCCAGTCGCCGGACGGGGGAAAAACTGTTTTTT CASRRTGEKLFF
- - TRBJ2-2 TRBV6-5 16 TGTGCCAGCAGTTACGCGGGCACCGGGCGAACCGGGGAGCTGTTTTTT CASSYAGTGRTGELFF
- - TRBJ2-1 TRBV6-5 12 TGTGCCAGCAGCGCCAGTACGGATGAGCAGTTCTTC CASSASTDEQFF
TRBD1 - TRBJ2-3 TRBV7-9 15 TGTGCCAGCAGCTTAAGACAGGGGTCGGAGGATACGCAGTATTTT CASSLRQGSEDTQYF
- - TRBJ2-1 TRBV7-6 14 TGTGCCAGCAGCTTATCTAGCGAAAGCAATGAGCAGTTCTTC CASSLSSESNEQFF